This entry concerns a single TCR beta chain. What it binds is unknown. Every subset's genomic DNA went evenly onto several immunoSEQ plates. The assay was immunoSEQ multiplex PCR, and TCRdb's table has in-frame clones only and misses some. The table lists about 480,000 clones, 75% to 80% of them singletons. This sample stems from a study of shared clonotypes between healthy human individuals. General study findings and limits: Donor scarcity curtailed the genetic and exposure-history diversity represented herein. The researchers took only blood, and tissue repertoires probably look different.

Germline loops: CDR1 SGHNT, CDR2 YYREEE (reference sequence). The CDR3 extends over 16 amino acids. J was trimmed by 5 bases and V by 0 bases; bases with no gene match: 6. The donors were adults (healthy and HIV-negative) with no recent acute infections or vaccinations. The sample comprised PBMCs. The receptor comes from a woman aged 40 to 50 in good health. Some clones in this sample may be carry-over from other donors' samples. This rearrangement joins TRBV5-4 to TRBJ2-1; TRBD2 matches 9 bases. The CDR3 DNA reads TGTGCCAGCAGCTTGGGCGTTGGACTAGCGAACAATGAGCAGTTCTTC. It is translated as CASSLGVGLANNEQFF.